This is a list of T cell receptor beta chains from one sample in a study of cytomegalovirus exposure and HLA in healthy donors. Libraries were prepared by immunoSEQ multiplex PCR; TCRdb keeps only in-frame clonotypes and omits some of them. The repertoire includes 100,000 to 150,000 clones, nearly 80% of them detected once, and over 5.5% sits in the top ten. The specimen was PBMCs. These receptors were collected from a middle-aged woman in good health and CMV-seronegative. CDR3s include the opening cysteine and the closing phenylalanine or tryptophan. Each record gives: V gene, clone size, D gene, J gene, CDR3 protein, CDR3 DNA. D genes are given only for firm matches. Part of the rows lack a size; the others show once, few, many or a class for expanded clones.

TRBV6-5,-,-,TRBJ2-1,CASVVKEANRVEQFF,TGTGCCAGCGTGGTTAAGGAGGCGAACCGGGTCGAGCAGTTCTTC
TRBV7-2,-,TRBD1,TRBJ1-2,CASSQDREYGYTF,TGTGCCAGCAGCCAAGACAGGGAGTATGGCTACACCTTC
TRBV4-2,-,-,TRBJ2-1,CASSQDGAANYNEQFF,TGTGCCAGCAGCCAAGATGGAGCGGCCAATTACAATGAGCAGTTCTTC
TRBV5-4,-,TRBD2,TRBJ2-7,CASSAGLAGGPGEQYF,TGTGCCAGCAGCGCAGGGCTAGCGGGAGGGCCAGGCGAGCAGTACTTC
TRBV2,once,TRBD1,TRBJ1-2,CASSPQGVHGYTF,TGTGCCAGCAGTCCCCAGGGGGTCCATGGCTACACCTTC
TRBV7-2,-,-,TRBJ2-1,CASSSGQYNEQFF,TGTGCCAGCAGCTCTGGACAGTACAATGAGCAGTTCTTC
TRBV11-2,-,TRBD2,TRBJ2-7,CASSLQLGSGSGEQYF,TGTGCCAGCAGCTTACAATTGGGTAGCGGGAGTGGCGAGCAGTACTTC
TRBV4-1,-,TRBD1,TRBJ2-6,CASSTGAGANGLTF,TGCGCCAGCAGCACAGGGGCTGGGGCCAACGGCCTGACTTTC
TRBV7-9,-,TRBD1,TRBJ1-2,CASSPGTVNYGYTF,TGTGCCAGCAGCCCCGGGACAGTAAACTATGGCTACACCTTC
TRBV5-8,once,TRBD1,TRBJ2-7,CASRRQGADAYEQYF,TGTGCCAGCAGGAGACAGGGGGCGGACGCCTACGAGCAGTACTTC
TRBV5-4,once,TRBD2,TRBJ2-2,CASSQSQREGPAGELFF,TGTGCCAGCAGTCAAAGCCAGCGGGAGGGCCCCGCCGGGGAGCTGTTTTTT
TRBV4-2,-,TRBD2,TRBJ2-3,CASSQGSGAPPDTQYF,TGTGCCAGCAGCCAAGGAAGCGGGGCGCCCCCAGATACGCAGTATTTT
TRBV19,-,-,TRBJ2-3,CASTVGVGGTDTQYF,TGTGCCAGTACGGTGGGAGTAGGAGGAACAGATACGCAGTATTTT
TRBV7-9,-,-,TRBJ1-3,CASSRQGASGNTIYF,TGTGCCAGCAGCAGACAAGGGGCCTCTGGAAACACCATATATTTT
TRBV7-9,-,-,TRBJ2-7,CASSPPGLLRVNEQYF,TGTGCCAGCAGCCCCCCGGGACTTTTACGGGTGAACGAGCAGTACTTC
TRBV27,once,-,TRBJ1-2,CASSLGGFPYGYTF,TGTGCCAGCAGTTTAGGGGGGTTCCCCTATGGCTACACCTTC
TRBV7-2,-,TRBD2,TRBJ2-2,CASSLRLAGYTGELFF,TGTGCCAGCAGCCTTCGACTAGCGGGATACACCGGGGAGCTGTTTTTT
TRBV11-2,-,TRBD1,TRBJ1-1,CASSPTGGYSTEAFF,TGTGCCAGCAGCCCCACAGGGGGTTATAGCACTGAAGCTTTCTTT
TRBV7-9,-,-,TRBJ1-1,CSSSPGPLRAFF,TGTTCCAGCAGCCCAGGGCCCCTTCGGGCTTTCTTT
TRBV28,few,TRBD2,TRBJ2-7,CASRRLAGGEQYF,TGTGCCAGCCGTCGACTAGCGGGAGGCGAGCAGTACTTC
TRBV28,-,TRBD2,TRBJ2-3,CASSSFSGLAGATDTQYF,TGTGCCAGCAGCTCTTTTTCCGGACTAGCGGGAGCCACAGATACGCAGTATTTT
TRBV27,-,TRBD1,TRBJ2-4,CASSLGVGQLRNIQYF,TGTGCCAGCAGCCTAGGGGTGGGACAGTTACGGAACATTCAGTACTTC
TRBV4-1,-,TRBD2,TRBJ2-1,CASRHRLAGIGEQFF,TGCGCCAGCAGGCACAGACTAGCGGGGATTGGGGAGCAGTTCTTC
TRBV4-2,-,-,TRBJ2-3,CASSQELTGEGLTDTQYF,TGTGCCAGCAGCCAAGAGCTCACGGGAGAAGGACTCACAGATACGCAGTATTTT
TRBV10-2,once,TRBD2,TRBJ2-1,CASSEDLGLAGNNEQFF,TGCGCCAGCAGTGAGGACCTAGGACTAGCTGGTAACAATGAGCAGTTCTTC
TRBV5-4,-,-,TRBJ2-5,CASSWEFQETQYF,TGTGCCAGCAGCTGGGAGTTTCAAGAGACCCAGTACTTC
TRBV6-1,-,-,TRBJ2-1,CASSHRGLYNEQFF,TGTGCCAGCAGCCACCGGGGACTCTACAATGAGCAGTTCTTC
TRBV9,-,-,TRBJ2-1,CASSVQSGHEQFF,TGTGCCAGCAGCGTCCAAAGCGGCCATGAGCAGTTCTTC
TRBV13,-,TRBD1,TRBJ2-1,CASSWGQGMYNEQFF,TGTGCCAGCAGCTGGGGACAGGGGATGTACAATGAGCAGTTCTTC
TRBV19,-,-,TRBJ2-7,CASSPRLVSSYEQYF,TGTGCCAGTAGTCCAAGACTAGTGTCGTCCTACGAGCAGTACTTC
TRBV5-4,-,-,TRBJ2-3,CASSLDQRAQDTQYF,TGTGCCAGCAGCTTGGACCAGCGGGCCCAAGATACGCAGTATTTT
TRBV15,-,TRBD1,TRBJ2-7,CATSGTGIEQYF,TGTGCCACCAGCGGGACAGGGATCGAGCAGTACTTC
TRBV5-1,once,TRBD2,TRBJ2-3,CASSPQTSATDTQYF,TGCGCCAGCAGCCCACAGACTAGCGCCACAGATACGCAGTATTTT
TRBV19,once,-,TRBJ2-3,CASKRWSSDPTDTQYF,TGTGCCAGTAAGAGGTGGTCTAGCGATCCCACAGATACGCAGTATTTT
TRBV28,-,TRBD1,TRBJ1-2,CASRPTGGDGYTF,TGTGCCAGCAGACCTACAGGGGGCGATGGCTACACCTTC
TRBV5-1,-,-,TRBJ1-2,CASSGGAPYGYTF,TGCGCCAGCAGCGGCGGGGCTCCCTATGGCTACACCTTC
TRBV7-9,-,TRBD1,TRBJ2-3,CASSLAGTVADTQYF,TGTGCCAGCAGCTTAGCGGGGACAGTCGCAGATACGCAGTATTTT
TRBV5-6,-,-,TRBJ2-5,CASSLRGIGSQETQYF,TGTGCCAGCAGCTTGCGAGGCATAGGATCCCAAGAGACCCAGTACTTC
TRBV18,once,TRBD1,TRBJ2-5,CASSPQASTGLETQYF,TGTGCCAGCTCACCCCAAGCGTCGACAGGGTTGGAGACCCAGTACTTC
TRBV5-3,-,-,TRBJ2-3,CAIYLGASSSTDTQYF,TGTGCCATATACCTCGGTGCCTCCTCTAGCACAGATACGCAGTATTTT
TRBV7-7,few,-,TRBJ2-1,CASSLAIREKQFF,TGTGCTAGCAGCTTAGCGATCCGGGAAAAGCAGTTCTTC
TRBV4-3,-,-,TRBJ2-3,CASSQDVLTYTQYF,TGCGCCAGCAGCCAAGATGTTCTAACTTATACGCAGTATTTT
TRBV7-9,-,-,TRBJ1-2,CASSPTGNYGYTF,TGTGCCAGCAGTCCGACAGGAAACTATGGCTACACCTTC
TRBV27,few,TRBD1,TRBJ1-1,CASFGTGRLDTEAFF,TGTGCCAGCTTCGGGACAGGGCGTTTGGACACTGAAGCTTTCTTT
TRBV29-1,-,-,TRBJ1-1,CSVLRGNTEALF,TGCAGCGTTTTAAGGGGTAACACTGAAGCTCTCTTT
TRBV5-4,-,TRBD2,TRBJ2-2,CASSLVSGGNTGELFF,TGTGCCAGCAGCTTGGTATCGGGAGGGAACACCGGGGAGCTGTTTTTT